The 29 T cell receptor beta chains reported below all come from one sample, sequenced in a study of T cell repertoires in cytomegalovirus infection. No cognate antigen is known for these TCRs. A single record per CDR3 protein comes from TCRdb applying MiXCR to the reads. The sample lists fewer than 950,000 distinct CDR3 sequences, approximately 32% occurring once. Source: cultured CD8+ T cells from PBMCs, taken from culture after CMV antigen stimulation. The receptors originated from a human donor in good health (CMV status not recorded). Some clones in this sample may be carry-over from other donors' samples.

The chain uses TRBV19 and TRBJ2-5; 9 bases line up with TRBD1. This CDR3 has 15 residues. V was pared by 5 bases and J by 5 bases, with 9 bases of the junction left unmatched. Germline V lookup: CDR1 LNHDA, CDR2 SQIVND (reference sequence). The CDR3 coding sequence is TGTGCCAGTAGTGCCGGGACAGGGAATCGTGAGACCCAGTACTTC. It translates to CASSAGTGNRETQYF.

This clonotype has a single count. The rearrangement joins TRBV10-3 to TRBJ1-2; 7 positions agree with TRBD1. Unmatched junction bases numbered 14, after V lost 6 bases and J lost 4 bases. This CDR3 spans 16 amino acids. Germline assignment: CDR1 ENHRY and CDR2 SYGVKD. CDR3 DNA: TGTGCCATCAGAGGGGCCGGGACAGCCCAACCCTATGGCTACACCTTC. This translates into CAIRGAGTAQPYGYTF.

This clonotype was counted only a few times. The V call is TRBV25-1, the J call TRBJ2-1; 7 bases match TRBD1. The ends lost 2 bases at V and 14 bases at J; junction bases unmatched: 12. CDR3 length: 14 residues. CDR1 is MGHDK, CDR2 SYGVNS, per germline. The CDR3 sequence: CASSESSRGTVEFF. The CDR3 DNA sequence: TGTGCCAGCAGTGAAAGTTCCAGGGGGACCGTCGAGTTCTTC.

A few counts support this clonotype. Written as DNA, the CDR3 is TGCGCCAGCAGCCAAGATGGAACCTTGCGGTTCTTC. Translation: CASSQDGTLRFF. The J gene is TRBJ2-1, the V gene TRBV4-1; D not certain. Trimming cost V 0 bases and J 15 bases, with 12 bases left between them. This CDR3 has 12 residues. Germline assignment: CDR1 MGHRA and CDR2 YSYEKL.

Concerning this clonotype itself: A much larger clone is a single base away; this may be a read error. DNA for the CDR3: TGTGCCAGCAACTCCCCGGGGGACAGAGACAATGAGCAGTTCTTC. Protein: CASNSPGDRDNEQFF. This chain uses TRBV7-4 with TRBJ2-1, with TRBD1 as a possible D gene (7 bases). Trimming shortened V by 7 bases and J by 5 bases, and 18 bases separated the two germline ends. Germline CDR1 is SGHVT and CDR2 is SQSDAQ. This CDR3 contains 15 residues.

Only a few counts were recorded for this clonotype. This chain connects TRBV12-3 or TRBV12-4 to TRBJ2-2; D call uncertain. The CDR3 spans 15 residues. Deletions cut 2 bases from V and 3 bases from J, with 10 bases between. The CDR3 sequence: CASSLTAQDTGELFF. The CDR3 coding sequence is TGTGCCAGCAGTTTAACAGCCCAGGACACCGGGGAGCTGTTTTTT.

The chain couples TRBV28 to TRBJ1-1; D unresolved. With 1 base removed from V and 6 bases from J, the gap between germline ends came to 18 bases. Per germline, CDR1 MDHEN and CDR2 SYDVKM. The CDR3 spans 16 residues. The CDR3 is CASSLYEDSLAAEAFF. The CDR3 DNA reads TGTGCCAGCAGTTTATATGAGGATTCCCTCGCGGCTGAAGCTTTCTTT.

In this sample, this clonotype turned up a few times. This chain joins TRBV11-2 and TRBJ2-2; 8 positions match TRBD1. V shed 10 bases and J 5 bases; nucleotides not matched to a gene: 12. The CDR3 is 15 amino acids. Germline V lookup: CDR1 SGHAT, CDR2 FQNNGV. CDR3 region: CAIALWQGATGELFF. The CDR3 DNA reads TGTGCCATCGCCTTGTGGCAGGGGGCAACCGGGGAGCTGTTTTTT.

The chain uses TRBV5-1 and TRBJ2-7, with D perhaps matching TRBD1 or TRBD2 (5 bases each). Germline-derived CDR1 and CDR2 are SGHRS and YFSETQ. The CDR3 runs 13 residues. V lost 2 bases, J lost 7 bases, and 13 bases lay in between. The CDR3 DNA reads TGCGCCAGCAGCTTCGGGGACGCGGTGGAGCAGTACTTC. It yields the protein CASSFGDAVEQYF.

The chain uses TRBV6-4 and TRBJ1-6; 11 bases are shared with TRBD1. The CDR3 is 15 residues long. Per germline, CDR1 MRHNA and CDR2 SNTAGT. Trimming removed 3 bases from V and 6 bases from J; junction bases left unmatched: 1. The CDR3 spells CASSEDRGLNSPLHF. CDR3 in DNA: TGTGCCAGCAGTGAGGACAGGGGGCTTAATTCACCCCTCCACTTT.

The chain joins TRBV4-2 to TRBJ1-6, with D uncertain. The CDR3 is made up of 15 amino acids. Trimming cost V 0 bases and J 10 bases, with 13 bases left between them. The germline CDR1 and CDR2 sequences are LGHNA and YNFKEQ. The DNA of the CDR3 is TGTGCCAGCAGCCAAGAGTTCGGGCGATGGTCACCCCTCCACTTT. Its protein product is CASSQEFGRWSPLHF.

This clonotype appeared many times. CDR3 DNA sequence: TGTGCCAGCAGTTCGGGACAGACCTACGAGCAGTACTTC. Encoded protein: CASSSGQTYEQYF. This sequence joins TRBV7-9 and TRBJ2-7, with 7 bases lining up with TRBD1. CDR3 size: 13 residues. From germline, CDR1 is SEHNR and CDR2 FQNEAQ (reference sequence). V shed 6 bases, J shed 2 bases, and the junction held 4 bases outside the gene matches.

This clonotype was counted a few times. The V call is TRBV6-2 or TRBV6-3, the J call TRBJ2-1; 8 bases line up with TRBD2. Germline lookup yields CDR1 MNHEY and CDR2 SVGEGT. V shed 2 bases and J 8 bases; nucleotides not matched to a gene: 8. The CDR3 runs to 15 residues. For the CDR3, the DNA is TGTGCCAGCAGTTACGATGCGGGGGGTCGGGATGAGCAGTTCTTC. Encoded protein: CASSYDAGGRDEQFF.

This clonotype showed up just a few times. The genes are TRBV4-2 and TRBJ2-3, with D maybe TRBD2 (5 bases). From germline, CDR1 is LGHNA and CDR2 YNFKEQ. The CDR3 has 15 amino acids. With 4 bases removed from V and 2 bases from J, the gap between germline ends came to 13 bases. CDR3 sequence: CASSREGGFTDTQYF. CDR3 DNA sequence: TGTGCCAGCAGCCGTGAGGGCGGCTTCACAGATACGCAGTATTTT.

This clonotype was observed at least ten times. The CDR3 loop reads CASSLRPGTWGSMDQPQHF. The CDR3 DNA sequence: TGTGCCAGCAGCTTAAGGCCCGGGACGTGGGGGTCGATGGATCAGCCCCAGCATTTT. The rearrangement uses TRBV7-2 and TRBJ1-5, with TRBD1 as a possible D gene (5 bases). V shed 2 bases and J shed 5 bases, with 25 bases lying between them. The CDR3 is 19 amino acids. Germline V gene data show CDR1 as SGHTA and CDR2 as FQGNSA.

The chain uses TRBV10-3 and TRBJ2-7; D is ambiguous. Trimming stripped 2 bases from V and 2 bases from J, with 13 bases between. Germline V gene data show CDR1 as ENHRY and CDR2 as SYGVKD. This CDR3 comprises 15 residues. Written as DNA, the CDR3 is TGTGCCATCAGTGAGAATCACGGCAGGCCCTACGAGCAGTACTTC. Its translation: CAISENHGRPYEQYF.

This clonotype showed up just a few times. This chain joins TRBV5-5 and TRBJ1-5, with 12 bases matching TRBD1. The CDR3 loop spans 15 amino acids. Germline CDR1 reads SGHKS; CDR2 reads YYEKEE (reference sequence). Germline trimming cut 4 bases from V and 6 bases from J; bases unmatched to any gene: 5. The CDR3 DNA sequence: TGTGCCAGCAGCCTGGGACAGGGGGCGGCTCAGCCCCAGCATTTT. This gives the protein CASSLGQGAAQPQHF. Based on the CDR3 plus reference TRBV5-5 and TRBJ1-5, the full variable domain is DAGVTQSPTHLIKTRGQQVTLRCSPISGHKSVSWYQQVLGQGPQFIFQYYEKEERGRGNFPDRFSARQFPNYSSELNVNALLLGDSALYLCASSLGQGAAQPQHFGDGTRLSIL.

This chain connects TRBV7-9 to TRBJ1-2, with 7 nucleotides matching TRBD1. The ends lost 2 bases at V and 5 bases at J; junction bases unmatched: 8. CDR1 and CDR2 (germline): SEHNR, FQNEAQ (reference sequence). The CDR3 length is 15 residues. As DNA, the CDR3 is TGTGCCAGCAGCTTATCAAAGGGGGCGATTTATGGCTACACCTTC. Translating gives CASSLSKGAIYGYTF.

The sample holds many counts of this clonotype. The chain has TRBV7-2 and TRBJ2-5, with TRBD2 identical over 11 bases. Germline CDR1 SGHTA, CDR2 FQGNSA. CDR3 length: 16 amino acids. With 4 bases clipped from V and 5 bases from J, the junction kept 9 bases outside the gene matches. DNA for the CDR3: TGTGCCAGCAGCTCACATAGCGGGGGGGCAGGGGAGACCCAGTACTTC. Its translation is CASSSHSGGAGETQYF.

This clonotype turned up a few times. The rearrangement links TRBV29-1 to TRBJ1-2; no clear D. Germline lookup yields CDR1 SQVTM and CDR2 ANQGSEA. Between the trimmed V and J ends, which lost 0 bases and 7 bases, there was a span of 9 bases. The CDR3 runs to 12 residues. For the CDR3, the DNA is TGCAGCGTTGAAGATCTCAGTCCTGGCTACACCTTC. Encoded protein: CSVEDLSPGYTF.

In its sample, this clonotype was seen a few times. J is TRBJ2-2 and V is TRBV13; tentative D call: TRBD2 (5 bases). Germline V gene sequence: CDR1 PRHDT, CDR2 FYEKMQ (reference sequence). The CDR3 totals 13 residues. With 6 bases removed from V and 5 bases from J, the gap between germline ends came to 10 bases. CDR3 sequence reads: CASRPRGTGELFF. The CDR3 region has the DNA TGTGCCAGCAGACCTAGAGGGACCGGGGAGCTGTTTTTT.

There are a few counts of this clonotype. V and J are TRBV6-1 and TRBJ1-1, with a tentative D call TRBD1 (6 bases). V lost 8 bases and J lost 3, with 19 bases in between. The CDR3 has 15 residues. The V gene's germline CDR1 is MNHNS and CDR2 SASEGT. The CDR3 is CASFGGHRADTEAFF. CDR3 sequence (DNA): TGTGCCAGCTTCGGGGGGCATCGTGCGGACACTGAAGCTTTCTTT.

The chain is built from TRBV2 and TRBJ1-2, with D maybe TRBD1 (6 bases). Germline V gene lookup returns CDR1 SNHLY and CDR2 FYNNEI. The V end lost 4 bases, the J end lost 0 bases, and 12 bases lay between the germline ends. This CDR3 has 15 residues. The CDR3, as DNA: TGTGCCAGCAGTGGTGAATGGGGGCCTAACTATGGCTACACCTTC. It is translated as CASSGEWGPNYGYTF.

A remark on this clonotype: A read error may produce the germline difference seen at one junction end. V is TRBV6-2 or TRBV6-3 and J is TRBJ2-5, with a weak D call TRBD2 (5 bases). CDR1 and CDR2 from the germline V gene are MNHEY and SVGEGT. The CDR3 extends over 16 amino acids. CDR3 protein: CASFIRDSVPQETQYF. The CDR3 DNA follows: TGTGCCAGCTTCATCCGGGATTCAGTTCCACAAGAGACCCAGTACTTT.

The table lists this clonotype with many counts. The chain carries TRBV7-2 and TRBJ1-2, with D perhaps TRBD1 (5 bases). Germline CDR1 and CDR2: SGHTA and FQGNSA. Trimming took off 5 bases at V and 5 bases at J, with 15 bases between the two ends. The CDR3 length is 14 residues. Written as DNA, the CDR3 is TGTGCCAGCAGCCCACCGGGACGAGGGTATGGCTACACCTTC. Translation gives CASSPPGRGYGYTF.

The chain combines TRBV6-2 or TRBV6-3 with TRBJ2-1; D gene uncertain. From germline, CDR1 is MNHEY and CDR2 SVGEGT. Between the trimmed V and J ends, which lost 7 bases and 7 bases, there was a span of 14 bases. The length of the CDR3 is 13 residues. The CDR3 nucleotides read TGTGCCAGCACCCCCGGGTTTCGGAATGAGCAGTTCTTC. Encoded protein: CASTPGFRNEQFF.

The J gene is TRBJ2-6, the V gene TRBV11-3; 9 positions match TRBD1. The V gene's germline CDR1 is SGHNT and CDR2 YENEEA. This CDR3 region has 17 residues. V lost 2 bases to trimming and J lost 3 bases; unmatched junction nucleotides: 5. The CDR3 is CASSLTGGLGGANVLTF. The CDR3, as DNA: TGTGCCAGCAGCTTAACAGGGGGCCTCGGTGGGGCCAACGTCCTGACTTTC.

The chain has TRBV7-8 and TRBJ1-5, with TRBD1 matching 7 bases. Trimming cost V 0 bases and J 1 base; bases outside gene matches: 9. The CDR3 has 18 residues. The germline gives CDR1 SGHVS, CDR2 FQNEAQ. This chain's CDR3 is CASSLALGQFGSNQPQHF. CDR3 nucleotides: TGTGCCAGCAGCTTAGCATTGGGACAGTTTGGAAGCAATCAGCCCCAGCATTTT.

This clonotype was observed a handful of times. The chain employs TRBV19 and TRBJ1-1; D is undetermined. Germline V gene lookup returns CDR1 LNHDA and CDR2 SQIVND (reference sequence). This CDR3 comprises 15 residues. Between the trimmed V and J ends, which lost 1 base and 2 bases, there was a span of 11 bases. The CDR3 sequence: CASSIGLNFNTEAFF. CDR3 bases: TGTGCCAGTAGTATAGGACTCAACTTTAACACTGAAGCTTTCTTT.